The present TCR beta chain was sequenced within a study of T cell responses to AZD1222 COVID-19 vaccine (dated by TCRdb to about 2021). Background on the whole study: Because spike-specific TCR depth and breadth did not differ between the two schedules, AZD1222 recipients who got a second dose at roughly 4 weeks were pooled with those who got a second dose at roughly 12 weeks. Trial participants were enrolled by age into subgroups of 18-55, 56-69 and 70-plus years, and around 150, 28 and 57 TCR-sequenced participants, respectively, were included in these subgroups. A total of over 230 trial participants underwent TCR sequencing, of whom about 210 received two doses of AZD1222 and around 25 received two doses of the MenACWY control vaccine.

The CDR3 regions of human TCRbeta chains were analyzed by immunosequencing. Turning to the authors' computational methods: Repertoire TCRs were checked for matches against a reference library of SARS-CoV-2-specific TCRs that had been generated using the MIRA antigen-specificity platform. Breadth meant the fraction of unique TCRs that were SARS-CoV-2-associated, whereas depth meant the fraction of total T cells that were SARS-CoV-2-associated. Using the MIRA data, every spike-specific TCR was mapped to the spike region that the TCR reacted to and assigned to either a CD4 or a CD8 class. Log10-transformed breadth and depth values were compared by one-way ANOVA with Sidak's multiple comparisons tests. Sourced from immuneACCESS, this table was stored by TCRdb with only in-frame sequences that have V and J called. A share of the clones is absent; for the studies checked, an unresolved V gene accounts for under half, and the remainder has no known explanation. The V and J calls and the clone size are those of that table, but D and trimming were determined from the DNA. The sample profile shows 150,000 to 200,000 clones; more than 80% of them were found once. The ten largest clones add up to roughly 6% of the sample.

The sample's time point label, decoded: baseline before first vaccination. Samples from vaccinated people were obtained from the UK trials COV001 and COV002, which included a single-blind randomized controlled phase 2/3 trial of AZD1222 (ChAdOx1 nCoV-19) in healthy adults. For TCRbeta chain sequencing, PBMC samples from trial participants were taken at day 0 and at day 28 after the second dose. Concerning this clone: Its cognate antigen has yet to be identified. Base qualities are not provided; no much larger clone lies one nucleotide away.

CDR1 MDHEN and CDR2 SYDVKM are derived from the germline V gene. The cysteine opens and the phenylalanine closes a CDR3 of 16 amino acids. The CDR3 DNA has 48 bases and is translated from base 1. V was cut back by 5 bases and J by 10 bases, leaving a gap of 21 bases between them. Study-wide conclusions, independent of this receptor: Spike-specific TCR breadth and depth rose significantly after two AZD1222 doses compared with day 0 and with MenACWY recipients. Only 5 to 7 AZD1222 recipients were SARS-CoV-2 seropositive at baseline, limiting conclusions about previously exposed vaccinees. Reportedly, almost half of the unique spike-specific TCRs recognized epitopes lying outside the regions that are mutated in the B.1.351 and B.1.1.7 variants. CD4 TCRs associated with the vaccine covered the entire spike protein, and the dominant responses were in regions 160-218 and 743-854. Because no day 14 peak-response samples were available, the repertoires could be characterized only after the peak T cell response. Participants were mostly white British, with more females than males. The authors suggested clonal diversity may have been underestimated. In the small 56-69-year group, the increase in depth fell short of significance, most likely because of low power.

This TCR derives from an adult in good health. Rearrangement joined TRBV28 to TRBJ1-6; no D gene can be assigned with confidence. This specimen consisted of peripheral blood, obtained on day 0 of AZD1222 vaccination. The encoded CDR3 is CASSISLALGRSPLHF. At the DNA level, the sequence is TGTGCCAGCAGTATCTCTCTGGCATTAGGCAGATCACCCCTCCACTTT.